This entry is about one TCR beta chain. Its cognate antigen is unknown. These data come from a study of T cell repertoires in cytomegalovirus infection. Background on the study: Public TCR beta signature analysis indicated the presence of both CMV infection and matching HLA type.

V dropped 1 base and J dropped 6 bases, with 21 bases sitting between them. The germline gives CDR1 DFQATT, CDR2 SNEGSKA (reference sequence). The CDR3 has 16 residues. Via MiXCR, TCRdb re-called the reads, giving one row per CDR3 protein. The sample contains 700,000 to 900,000 distinct CDR3 sequences, almost 30% of which appear only once. Sequences were derived from cultured CD8+ T cells from PBMCs, sampled from culture after CMV antigen stimulation. The J gene is TRBJ1-2, the V gene TRBV20-1; D is uncertain. This TCR derives from a human donor in good health (CMV status not recorded). Some clones in this sample may be carry-over from other donors' samples. In DNA form, the CDR3 reads TGCAGTGCTAGAGCCTTGCAGGCCTACAGCCGAGATGGCTACACCTTC. Translation: CSARALQAYSRDGYTF.